A few counts support the clone carrying this T cell receptor beta chain. Its antigen remains unidentified. A minimum of 7 million PBMCs was isolated per sample. This record comes from a study of blood T cells in healthy people across ages. Study outcomes and limitations: Roughly linear declines in TCR beta diversity per million T cells occurred with age.

V shed 0 bases and J shed 2 bases, with 12 bases lying between them. The CDR3 length is 15 residues. CDR1 is SGHRS, CDR2 YFSETQ, per germline. Primed by a sample-barcoded 5' primer and a J-beta primer mix, a second PCR proceeded for roughly 6 to 12 cycles. MiXCR was run by TCRdb on the 5' RACE reads, yielding one entry per CDR3 protein. Counted here are roughly 800,000 distinct CDR3 sequences, more than 20% occurring once; the ten biggest clones make up roughly 3.5%. These records were also assigned to another study, of T cells of mothers and their children. That study adds: The data showed no persistent microchimeric T cell clones.

The chain couples TRBV5-1 to TRBJ2-7; D perhaps matches TRBD1 (6 bases). The TCR originated in a boy younger than 18 in good health. The sample consisted of blood. In nucleotides, the CDR3 is TGCGCCAGCAGCTTGGCGACAGGTGCTACCTACGAGCAGTACTTC. Residues: CASSLATGATYEQYF.